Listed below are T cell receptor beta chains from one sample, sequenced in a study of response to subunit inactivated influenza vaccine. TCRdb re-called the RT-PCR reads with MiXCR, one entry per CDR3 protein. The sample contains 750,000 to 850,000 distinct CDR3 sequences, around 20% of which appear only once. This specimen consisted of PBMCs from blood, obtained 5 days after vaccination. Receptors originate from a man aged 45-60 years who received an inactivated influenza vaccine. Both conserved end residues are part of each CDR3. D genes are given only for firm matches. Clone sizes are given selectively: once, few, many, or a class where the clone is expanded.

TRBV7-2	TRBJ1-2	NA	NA	CASSLVYQGPANYGYTF	TGTGCCAGCAGCTTAGTTTATCAGGGACCCGCTAACTATGGCTACACCTTC
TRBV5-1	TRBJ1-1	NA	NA	CASSLDLGAGTEAFF	TGCGCCAGCAGCTTGGATCTGGGGGCGGGCACTGAAGCTTTCTTT
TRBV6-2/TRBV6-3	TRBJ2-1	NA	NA	CASNDPSRYNEQFF	TGTGCCAGCAACGACCCTAGCCGCTACAATGAGCAGTTCTTC
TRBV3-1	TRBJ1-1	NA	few	CASSQPTGNTEAFF	TGTGCCAGCAGCCAACCGACAGGGAACACTGAAGCTTTCTTT
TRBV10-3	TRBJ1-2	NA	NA	CAISESRKEGGYTF	TGTGCCATCAGTGAGTCCCGGAAAGAAGGGGGCTACACCTTC
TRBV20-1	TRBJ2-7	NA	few	CSARDYAGIGSTEQYF	TGCAGTGCTAGAGATTACGCAGGGATCGGTTCTACGGAGCAGTACTTC
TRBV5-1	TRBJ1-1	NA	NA	CASSLAWGEMNTEAFF	TGCGCCAGCAGCTTGGCCTGGGGGGAAATGAACACTGAAGCTTTCTTT
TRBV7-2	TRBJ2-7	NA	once	CASSLLGGGGSYEQYF	TGTGCCAGCAGCTTGTTGGGGGGAGGGGGCTCCTACGAGCAGTACTTC
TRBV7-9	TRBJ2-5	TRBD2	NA	CASRGPKAGGVETQYF	TGTGCCAGCAGAGGACCAAAAGCGGGAGGGGTAGAGACCCAGTACTTC
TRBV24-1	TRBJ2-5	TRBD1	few	CATSDRGQGTETQYF	TGTGCCACCAGTGACCGGGGACAGGGGACAGAGACCCAGTACTTC
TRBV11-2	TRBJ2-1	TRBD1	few	CASSLIGGGGPSSYNEQFF	TGTGCCAGCAGCTTGATAGGGGGCGGCGGGCCAAGCTCCTACAATGAGCAGTTCTTC
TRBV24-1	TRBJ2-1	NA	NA	CATSDFSGAYNEQFF	TGTGCCACCAGTGATTTCTCCGGGGCCTACAATGAGCAGTTCTTC
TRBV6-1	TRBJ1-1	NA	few	CASSEGRGWTEAFF	TGTGCCAGCAGTGAGGGCAGGGGCTGGACTGAAGCTTTCTTT
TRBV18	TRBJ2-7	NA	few	CASSPPPTRPGSEQYF	TGTGCCAGCTCACCACCACCGACGAGGCCGGGTTCCGAGCAGTACTTC
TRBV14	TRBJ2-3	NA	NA	CASSQDPTSTDTQYF	TGTGCCAGCAGCCAAGACCCGACGAGCACAGATACGCAGTATTTT
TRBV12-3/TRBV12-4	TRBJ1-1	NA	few	CASSTEEALNTEAFF	TGTGCCAGCAGTACGGAGGAGGCGCTGAACACTGAAGCTTTCTTT
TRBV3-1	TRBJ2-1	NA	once	CASSRRPGQSSYNEQFF	TGTGCCAGCAGCCGACGGCCGGGACAAAGCTCCTACAATGAGCAGTTCTTC
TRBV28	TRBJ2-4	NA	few	CASRSWTENIQYF	TGTGCCAGCAGATCGTGGACAGAAAACATTCAGTACTTC
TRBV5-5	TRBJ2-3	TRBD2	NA	CASSWEGREADTQYF	TGTGCCAGCAGCTGGGAGGGGCGGGAGGCAGATACGCAGTATTTT
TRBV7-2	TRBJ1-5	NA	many	CASSPSSNQPQHF	TGTGCCAGCAGCCCAAGTAGCAATCAGCCCCAGCATTTT
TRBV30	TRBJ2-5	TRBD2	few	CAWSALTSGGGETQYF	TGTGCCTGGAGTGCCCTGACTAGCGGGGGCGGGGAGACCCAGTACTTC
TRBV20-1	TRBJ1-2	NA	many	CSARPPAPSGYTF	TGCAGTGCTAGACCCCCCGCCCCATCCGGCTACACCTTC
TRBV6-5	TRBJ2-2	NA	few	CASSYVPGVNTGELFF	TGTGCCAGCAGTTACGTTCCAGGGGTAAACACCGGGGAGCTGTTTTTT
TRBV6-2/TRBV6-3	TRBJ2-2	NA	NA	CASSYPRGATGELFF	TGTGCCAGCAGTTACCCCAGAGGGGCCACCGGGGAGCTGTTTTTT
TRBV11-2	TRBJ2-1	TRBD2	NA	CASTPIGTSGSYEQFF	TGTGCCAGCACTCCGATCGGGACTAGCGGGAGTTATGAGCAGTTCTTC
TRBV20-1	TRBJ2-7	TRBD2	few	CSARPASGPYEQYF	TGCAGTGCCAGGCCCGCTAGCGGTCCCTACGAGCAGTACTTC
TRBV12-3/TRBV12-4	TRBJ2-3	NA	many	CASSPFPDTQYF	TGTGCCAGCAGCCCCTTTCCAGATACGCAGTATTTT
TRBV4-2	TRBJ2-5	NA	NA	CASSQEYGETQYF	TGTGCCAGCAGCCAAGAATATGGGGAGACCCAGTACTTC
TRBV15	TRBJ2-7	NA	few	CATSRDGNSLYEQYF	TGTGCCACCAGCAGAGACGGGAACAGCCTCTACGAGCAGTACTTC
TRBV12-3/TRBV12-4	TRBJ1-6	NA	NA	CASSPSGRYNSPLHF	TGTGCCAGCAGTCCGTCGGGGAGATATAATTCACCCCTCCACTTT